The entry below describes one T cell receptor (beta chain). Under the authors' procedure: Researchers report that nucleated cell counts were estimated from reference gene primer amplification. Only in-frame clones appear in the TCRdb table, and some are missing; sequencing was by immunoSEQ multiplex PCR. V and J calls plus clone size are reproduced from that table; the DNA served to infer D and trimming. The table lists about 300,000 clones, approximately 85% of them singletons. This entry belongs to a study of blood T cell repertoires in COVID-19. Participants spanned ages roughly 18 to 90 years and resided in roughly 22 US areas. Symptom resolution, clearance, or two negative PCRs marked the recovered donors of Cohort 3. V was pared by 3 bases and J by 7 bases, with 12 bases between. The length of the CDR3 is 13 residues. The V gene's germline CDR1 is MGHRA and CDR2 YSYEKL.

Sequenced sample: PBMCs or T cells enriched from blood (not recorded which). The J gene is TRBJ1-2, the V gene TRBV4-1, with D hard to call. The TCR originated in a man between 25 and 39 years old who had recovered from COVID-19. The CDR3 protein is CASSQDRAGGYTF. DNA of the CDR3: TGCGCCAGCAGCCAGGACCGAGCGGGTGGCTACACCTTC.